Below, 9 T cell receptor beta chains from the same sample are listed, as sequenced in a study of cytomegalovirus exposure and HLA in healthy donors. PCR primers comprised 60 Vbeta and 13 Jbeta primers. Clones were read by immunoSEQ multiplex PCR, and TCRdb kept only the in-frame ones, dropping some. Here the sample spans around 140,000 clones, roughly four fifths being singletons. Source material: PBMCs. The origin of the receptors is a man aged 25-40 years in good health and CMV-seropositive.

The V call is TRBV25-1, the J call TRBJ1-3; weak D call: TRBD1 (6 bases). The CDR3 sequence is 16 residues long. With 4 bases removed from V and 0 bases from J, the gap between germline ends came to 13 bases. CDR1 is MGHDK, CDR2 SYGVNS, per germline. This CDR3 is CASSVGRGFSGNTIYF. The CDR3 nucleotides are TGTGCCAGCAGTGTTGGGAGGGGGTTCTCTGGAAACACCATATATTTT.

The chain recombines TRBV28 with TRBJ2-7; 10 bases map to TRBD1. CDR1 and CDR2 (germline): MDHEN, SYDVKM. The V segment lost 6 bases and the J segment 11 bases; nucleotides outside the gene matches: 4. This CDR3 has 11 residues. DNA of the CDR3: TGTGCCAGCAGCCCAGGGACAGGGGAGTACTTC. Its translation: CASSPGTGEYF. Using reference TRBV28 and TRBJ2-7 for the parts outside the CDR3, the full variable domain is DVKVTQSSRYLVKRTGEKVFLECVQDMDHENMFWYRQDPGLGLRLIYFSYDVKMKEKGDIPEGYSVSREKKERFSLILESASTNQTSMYLCASSPGTGEYFGPGTRLTVT.

This chain links TRBV9 with TRBJ2-2, with no clear D. V was shortened by 0 bases and J by 3 bases, with 6 bases between the two germline ends. This CDR3 contains 14 residues. Germline assignment: CDR1 SGDLS and CDR2 YYNGEE. The CDR3 sequence: CASSVEEHTGELFF. CDR3 nucleotides: TGTGCCAGCAGCGTAGAGGAGCACACCGGGGAGCTGTTTTTT.

This sequence joins TRBV27 and TRBJ2-1; 10 positions match TRBD2. V shed 7 bases and J 8 bases; nucleotides not matched to a gene: 8. Germline V gene lookup returns CDR1 MNHEY and CDR2 SMNVEV (reference sequence). The CDR3 is 14 residues long. CDR3 in DNA: TGTGCCAGCACCTCTAGCGGGAGTTGGTATGAGCAGTTCTTC. Protein sequence: CASTSSGSWYEQFF.

The chain carries TRBV7-2 and TRBJ2-5; D perhaps matches TRBD1 (6 bases). Trimming left V 7 bases short and J 4 bases short, with 16 bases between. The CDR3 is 14 residues long. CDR1 and CDR2 (germline): SGHTA, FQGNSA. The CDR3 coding sequence is TGTGCCAGCAATAGAGGGGGAGATCTAGAGACCCAGTACTTC. This sequence encodes CASNRGGDLETQYF. Together with reference TRBV7-2 and TRBJ2-5, the CDR3 gives the full variable domain: GAGVSQSPSNKVTEKGKDVELRCDPISGHTALYWYRQSLGQGLEFLIYFQGNSAPDKSGLPSDRFSAERTGGSVSTLTIQRTQQEDSAVYLCASNRGGDLETQYFGPGTRLLVL.

The V and J genes are TRBV7-3 and TRBJ2-5, with TRBD2 matching over 8 bases. The CDR3 extends over 20 amino acids. From germline, CDR1 is SGHTA and CDR2 FQGTGA. V trimming: 5 bases; J trimming: 4 bases; junction bases outside the gene matches: 24. The CDR3 region has the DNA TGTGCCAGCAGCCCTGGCTGGGGAGCGGGGACGGGGGGGCCGGCAGAGACCCAGTACTTC. Protein product: CASSPGWGAGTGGPAETQYF.

The chain has TRBV7-2 and TRBJ2-3; the D is unclear. The V gene's germline CDR1 is SGHTA and CDR2 FQGNSA. V was cut by 5 bases and J by 3 bases, with 9 bases left in between. This CDR3 contains 13 residues. CDR3 loop: CASSRPRTDTQYF. The CDR3 DNA reads TGTGCCAGCAGCCGTCCCAGGACAGATACGCAGTATTTT.

This chain uses TRBV5-4 with TRBJ1-2, with D tentatively TRBD1 (6 bases). The germline V gene has CDR1 SGHNT and CDR2 YYREEE (reference sequence). This CDR3 spans 12 amino acids. The V end was cut by 2 bases, the J end by 4 bases, with 6 bases between. DNA for the CDR3: TGTGCCAGCAGCTTACAGGGCTATGGCTACACCTTC. Translation gives CASSLQGYGYTF.

The chain joins TRBV28 to TRBJ2-3; D is ambiguous. V was pared by 7 bases and J by 2 bases, with 13 bases between. Germline V gene lookup returns CDR1 MDHEN and CDR2 SYDVKM. The CDR3 is made up of 14 amino acids. In nucleotides, the CDR3 is TGTGCCAGCACCCTGGGCTCCTACACAGATACGCAGTATTTT. Translating it yields CASTLGSYTDTQYF.